This T cell receptor (beta chain) was captured in a study of blood T cell repertoires in COVID-19. Study details: Sample material is recorded as cDNA or gDNA derived from T cells, B-cell-depleted T cells, or PBMCs.

V lost 0 bases, J lost 2 bases, and 11 bases lay in between. The CDR3 sequence is 15 residues long. Germline V lookup: CDR1 SGHRS, CDR2 YFSETQ. As processed by the authors: Researchers report that nucleated cell counts were estimated from reference gene primer amplification. The method was immunoSEQ multiplex PCR; TCRdb's version includes in-frame clones alone and lacks a portion of them. V, J and clone size were drawn from that table, and D and trimming were deduced from the DNA. The data hold 280,000 or so clones, with 70% to 90% observed a single time. Participant age was roughly 18 to 89 years, and participants resided in fewer than 30 US areas. Participants were placed into cohorts based on the clinical history they reported.

Material: PBMCs or T cells enriched from blood (not recorded which). The TCR was taken from a man younger than 40 who had recovered from COVID-19. The chain uses TRBV5-1 and TRBJ1-2; maybe TRBD1 (6 bases). CDR3 DNA sequence: TGCGCCAGCAGCTTGGCCCCGGGGGGCAACTATGGCTACACCTTC. Translated, it gives CASSLAPGGNYGYTF.